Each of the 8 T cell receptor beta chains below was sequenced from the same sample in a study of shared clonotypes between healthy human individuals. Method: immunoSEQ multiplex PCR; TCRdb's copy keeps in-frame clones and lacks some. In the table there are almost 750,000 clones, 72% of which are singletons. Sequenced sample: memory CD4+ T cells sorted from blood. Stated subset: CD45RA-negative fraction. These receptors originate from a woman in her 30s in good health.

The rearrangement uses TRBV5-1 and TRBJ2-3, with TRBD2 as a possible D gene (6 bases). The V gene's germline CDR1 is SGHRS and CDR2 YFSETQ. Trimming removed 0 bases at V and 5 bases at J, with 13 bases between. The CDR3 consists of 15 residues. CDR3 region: CASSLAVGGRDTQYF. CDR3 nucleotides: TGCGCCAGCAGCTTGGCCGTGGGAGGACGAGATACGCAGTATTTT.

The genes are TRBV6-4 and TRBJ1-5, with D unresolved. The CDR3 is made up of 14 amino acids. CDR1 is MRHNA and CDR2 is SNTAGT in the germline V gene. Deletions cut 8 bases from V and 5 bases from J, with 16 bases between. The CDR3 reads CASPREVDYQPQHF. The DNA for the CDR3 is TGTGCCAGCCCGAGAGAGGTAGATTATCAGCCCCAGCATTTT.

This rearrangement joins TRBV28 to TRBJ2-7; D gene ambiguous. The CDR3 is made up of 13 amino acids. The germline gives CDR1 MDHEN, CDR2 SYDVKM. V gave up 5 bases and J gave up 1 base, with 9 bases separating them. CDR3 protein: CASSLPESYEQYF. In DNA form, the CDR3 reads TGTGCCAGCAGTCTCCCAGAGTCCTACGAGCAGTACTTC.

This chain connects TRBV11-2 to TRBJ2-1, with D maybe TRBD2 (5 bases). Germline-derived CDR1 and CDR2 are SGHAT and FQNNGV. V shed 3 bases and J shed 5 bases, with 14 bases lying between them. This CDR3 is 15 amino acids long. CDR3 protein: CASSFKTSDHNEQFF. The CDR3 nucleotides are TGTGCCAGCAGCTTTAAAACTAGTGATCACAATGAGCAGTTCTTC.

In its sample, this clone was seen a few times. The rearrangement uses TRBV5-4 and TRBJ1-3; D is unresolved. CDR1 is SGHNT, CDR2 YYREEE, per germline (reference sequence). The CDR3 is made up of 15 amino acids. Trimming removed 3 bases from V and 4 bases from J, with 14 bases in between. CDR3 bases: TGTGCCAGCAGCTCGGACGGTTCCGCGGGAAACACCATATATTTT. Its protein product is CASSSDGSAGNTIYF.

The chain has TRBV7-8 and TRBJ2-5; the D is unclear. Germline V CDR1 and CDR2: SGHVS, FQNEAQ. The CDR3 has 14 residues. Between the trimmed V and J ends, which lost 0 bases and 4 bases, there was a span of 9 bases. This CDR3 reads CASSLAPVPETQYF. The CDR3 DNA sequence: TGTGCCAGCAGCTTAGCCCCCGTACCAGAGACCCAGTACTTC.

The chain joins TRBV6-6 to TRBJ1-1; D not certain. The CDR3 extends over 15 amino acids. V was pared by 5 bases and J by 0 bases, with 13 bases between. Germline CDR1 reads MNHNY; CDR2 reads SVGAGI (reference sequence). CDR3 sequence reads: CASSTVDGMNTEAFF. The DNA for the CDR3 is TGTGCCAGCAGTACAGTGGACGGCATGAACACTGAAGCTTTCTTT.

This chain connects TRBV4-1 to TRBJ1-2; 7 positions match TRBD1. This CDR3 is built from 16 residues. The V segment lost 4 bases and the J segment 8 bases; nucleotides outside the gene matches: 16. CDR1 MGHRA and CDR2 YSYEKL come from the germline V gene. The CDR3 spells CASSRAGQSETRGYTF. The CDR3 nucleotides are TGCGCCAGCAGCCGAGCGGGACAGTCCGAAACCAGAGGCTACACCTTC.